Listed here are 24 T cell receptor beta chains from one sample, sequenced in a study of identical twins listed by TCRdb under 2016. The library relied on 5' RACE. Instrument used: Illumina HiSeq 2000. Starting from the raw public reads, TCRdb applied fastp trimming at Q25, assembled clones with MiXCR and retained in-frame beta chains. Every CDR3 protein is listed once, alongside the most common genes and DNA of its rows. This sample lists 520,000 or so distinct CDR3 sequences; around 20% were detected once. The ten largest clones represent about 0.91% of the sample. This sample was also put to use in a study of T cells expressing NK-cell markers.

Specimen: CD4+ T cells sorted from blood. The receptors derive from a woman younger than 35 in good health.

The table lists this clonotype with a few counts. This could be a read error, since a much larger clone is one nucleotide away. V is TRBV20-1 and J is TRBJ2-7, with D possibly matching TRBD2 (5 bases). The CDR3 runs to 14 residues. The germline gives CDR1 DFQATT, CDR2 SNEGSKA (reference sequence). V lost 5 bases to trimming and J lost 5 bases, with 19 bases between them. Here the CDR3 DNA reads TGCAGTGCTCACCCCGGGATAGGGAGCGACGAGCAGTACTTC. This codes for CSAHPGIGSDEQYF.

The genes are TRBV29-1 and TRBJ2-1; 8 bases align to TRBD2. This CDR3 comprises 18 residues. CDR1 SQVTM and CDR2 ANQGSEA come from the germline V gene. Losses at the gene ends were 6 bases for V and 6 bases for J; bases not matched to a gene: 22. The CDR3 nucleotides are TGCAGCGTACTTTCACCCCCTCTCAGCGGGGGACGGGTCAATGAGCAGTTCTTC. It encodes CSVLSPPLSGGRVNEQFF.

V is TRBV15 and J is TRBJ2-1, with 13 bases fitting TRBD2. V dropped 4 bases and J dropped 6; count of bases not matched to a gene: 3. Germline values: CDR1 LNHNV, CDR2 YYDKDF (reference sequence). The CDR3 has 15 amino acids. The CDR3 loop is CATSTGLAGRNEQFF. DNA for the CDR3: TGTGCCACCAGCACGGGACTAGCGGGACGCAATGAGCAGTTCTTC.

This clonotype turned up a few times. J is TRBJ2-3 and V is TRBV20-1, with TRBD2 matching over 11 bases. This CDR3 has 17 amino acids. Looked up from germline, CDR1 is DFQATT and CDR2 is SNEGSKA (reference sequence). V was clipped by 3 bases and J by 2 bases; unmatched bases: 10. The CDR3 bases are TGCAGTGCTAGCCCCCGACTAGCGGGGACCTCCACAGATACGCAGTATTTT. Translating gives CSASPRLAGTSTDTQYF.

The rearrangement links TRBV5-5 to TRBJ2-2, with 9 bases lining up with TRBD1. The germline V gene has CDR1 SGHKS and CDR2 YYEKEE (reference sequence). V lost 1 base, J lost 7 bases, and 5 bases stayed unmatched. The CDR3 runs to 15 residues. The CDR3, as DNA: TGTGCCAGCAGCTTGTTTGAGACAGGGGGCGGGGAGCTGTTTTTT. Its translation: CASSLFETGGGELFF.

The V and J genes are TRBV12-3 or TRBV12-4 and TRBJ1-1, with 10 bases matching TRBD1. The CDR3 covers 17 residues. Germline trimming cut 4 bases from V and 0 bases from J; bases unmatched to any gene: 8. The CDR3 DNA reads TGTGCCAGCAGTTCCCGGGACAGGGGAGTCATGAACACTGAAGCTTTCTTT. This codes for CASSSRDRGVMNTEAFF.

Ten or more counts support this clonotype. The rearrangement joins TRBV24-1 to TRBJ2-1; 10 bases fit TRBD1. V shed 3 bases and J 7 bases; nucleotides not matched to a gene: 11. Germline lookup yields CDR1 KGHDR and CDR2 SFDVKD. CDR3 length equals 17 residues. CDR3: CATSDNAPGQGMNEQFF. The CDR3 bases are TGTGCCACCAGTGATAATGCCCCGGGACAGGGGATGAATGAGCAGTTCTTC.

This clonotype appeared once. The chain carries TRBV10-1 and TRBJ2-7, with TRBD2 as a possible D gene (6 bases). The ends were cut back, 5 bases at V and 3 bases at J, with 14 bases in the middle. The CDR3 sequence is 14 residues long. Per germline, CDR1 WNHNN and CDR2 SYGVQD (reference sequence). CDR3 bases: TGCGCCAGCAGTAAGGCCGGAGGGGACTACGAGCAGTACTTC. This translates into CASSKAGGDYEQYF.

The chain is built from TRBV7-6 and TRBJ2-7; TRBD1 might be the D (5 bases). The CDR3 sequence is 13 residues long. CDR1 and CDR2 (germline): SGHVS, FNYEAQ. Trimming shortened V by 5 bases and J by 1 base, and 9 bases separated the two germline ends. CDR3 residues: CASSTDSSYEQYF. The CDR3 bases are TGTGCCAGCAGCACAGACAGTTCCTACGAGCAGTACTTC.

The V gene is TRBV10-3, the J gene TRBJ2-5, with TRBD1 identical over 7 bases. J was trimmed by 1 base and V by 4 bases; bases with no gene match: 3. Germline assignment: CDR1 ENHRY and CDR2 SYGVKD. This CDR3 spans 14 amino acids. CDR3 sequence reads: CAISAGTVQETQYF. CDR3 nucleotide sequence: TGTGCCATCAGTGCCGGGACAGTCCAAGAGACCCAGTACTTC.

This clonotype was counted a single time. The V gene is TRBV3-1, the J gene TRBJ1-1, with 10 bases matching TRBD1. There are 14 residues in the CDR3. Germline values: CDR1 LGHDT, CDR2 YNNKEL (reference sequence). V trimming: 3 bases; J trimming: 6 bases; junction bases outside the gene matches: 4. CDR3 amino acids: CASSQTGGTAEAFF. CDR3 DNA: TGTGCCAGCAGCCAGACAGGGGGCACGGCTGAAGCTTTCTTT.

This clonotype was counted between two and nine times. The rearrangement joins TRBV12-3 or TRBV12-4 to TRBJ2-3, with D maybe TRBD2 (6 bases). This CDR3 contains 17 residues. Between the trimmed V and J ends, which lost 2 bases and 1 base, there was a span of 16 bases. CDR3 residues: CASSLRVRRERTDTQYF. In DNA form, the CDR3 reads TGTGCCAGCAGTTTACGGGTCCGGCGGGAACGCACAGATACGCAGTATTTT.

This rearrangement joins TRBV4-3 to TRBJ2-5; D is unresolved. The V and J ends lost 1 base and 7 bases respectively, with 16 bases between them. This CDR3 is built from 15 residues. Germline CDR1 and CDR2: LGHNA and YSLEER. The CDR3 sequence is CASSQVLGHPATQYF. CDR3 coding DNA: TGCGCCAGCAGCCAAGTGCTCGGGCACCCGGCGACCCAGTACTTC.

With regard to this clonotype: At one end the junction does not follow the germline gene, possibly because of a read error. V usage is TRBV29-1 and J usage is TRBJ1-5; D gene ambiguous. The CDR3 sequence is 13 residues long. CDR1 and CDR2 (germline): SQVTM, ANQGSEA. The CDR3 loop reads CSVQDYSNQPQHF. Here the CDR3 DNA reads TGCAGCGTTCAAGATTATAGCAATCAGCCCCAGCATTTT. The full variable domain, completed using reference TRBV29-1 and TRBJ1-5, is SAVISQKPSRDICQRGTSLTIQCQVDSQVTMMFWYRQQPGQSLTLIATANQGSEATYESGFVIDKFPISRPNLTFSTLTVSNMSPEDSSIYLCSVQDYSNQPQHFGDGTRLSIL.

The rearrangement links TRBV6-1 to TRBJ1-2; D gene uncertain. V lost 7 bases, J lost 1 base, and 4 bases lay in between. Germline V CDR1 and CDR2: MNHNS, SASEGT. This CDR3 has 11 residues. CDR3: CASTVNYGYTF. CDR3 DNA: TGTGCCAGCACTGTTAACTATGGCTACACCTTC.

CDR3 loop: CASSGEATDTQYF. The CDR3 region has the DNA TGTGCCAGCAGTGGGGAAGCAACAGATACGCAGTATTTT. This sequence joins TRBV2 and TRBJ2-3; the D is unclear. V was clipped by 4 bases and J by 3 bases, with 8 bases between them. Germline V CDR1 and CDR2: SNHLY, FYNNEI. This CDR3 is 13 amino acids long.

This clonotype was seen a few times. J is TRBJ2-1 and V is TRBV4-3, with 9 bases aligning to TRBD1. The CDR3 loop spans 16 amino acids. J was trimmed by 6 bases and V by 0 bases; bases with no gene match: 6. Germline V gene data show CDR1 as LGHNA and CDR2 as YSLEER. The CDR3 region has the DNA TGCGCCAGCAGCCAAGAAAACAGGGGGCGTAGCAATGAGCAGTTCTTC. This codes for CASSQENRGRSNEQFF.

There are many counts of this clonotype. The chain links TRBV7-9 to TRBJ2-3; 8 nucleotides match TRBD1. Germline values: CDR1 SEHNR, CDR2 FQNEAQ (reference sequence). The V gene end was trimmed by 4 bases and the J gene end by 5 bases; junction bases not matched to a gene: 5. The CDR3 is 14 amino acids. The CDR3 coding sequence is TGTGCCAGCAGCTCCAGGACAGGGATAGATACGCAGTATTTT. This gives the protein CASSSRTGIDTQYF.

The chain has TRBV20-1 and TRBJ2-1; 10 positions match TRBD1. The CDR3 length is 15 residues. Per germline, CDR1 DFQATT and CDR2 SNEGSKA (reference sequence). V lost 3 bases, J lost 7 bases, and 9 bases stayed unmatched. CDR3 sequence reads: CSARGSRDRGNEQFF. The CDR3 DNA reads TGCAGTGCTAGGGGATCCCGGGACAGGGGAAATGAGCAGTTCTTC.

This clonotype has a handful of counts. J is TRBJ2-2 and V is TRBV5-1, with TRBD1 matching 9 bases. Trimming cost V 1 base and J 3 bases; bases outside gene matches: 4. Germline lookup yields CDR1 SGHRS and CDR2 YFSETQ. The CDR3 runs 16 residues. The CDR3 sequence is CASSLTGQGDTGELFF. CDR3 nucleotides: TGCGCCAGCAGCTTGACGGGACAGGGAGACACCGGGGAGCTGTTTTTT.

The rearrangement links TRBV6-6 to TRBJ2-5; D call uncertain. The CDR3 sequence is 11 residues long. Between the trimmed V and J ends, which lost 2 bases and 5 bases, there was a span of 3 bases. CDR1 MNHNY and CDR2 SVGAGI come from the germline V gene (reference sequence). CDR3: CASSYAETQYF. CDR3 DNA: TGTGCCAGCAGTTACGCGGAGACCCAGTACTTC.

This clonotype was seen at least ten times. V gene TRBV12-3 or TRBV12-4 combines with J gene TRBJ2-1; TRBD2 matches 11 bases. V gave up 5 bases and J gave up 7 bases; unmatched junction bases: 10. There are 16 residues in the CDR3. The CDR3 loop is CASSPSSTSGTNEQFF. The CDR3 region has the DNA TGTGCCAGCAGTCCCAGTTCGACTAGCGGGACTAATGAGCAGTTCTTC.

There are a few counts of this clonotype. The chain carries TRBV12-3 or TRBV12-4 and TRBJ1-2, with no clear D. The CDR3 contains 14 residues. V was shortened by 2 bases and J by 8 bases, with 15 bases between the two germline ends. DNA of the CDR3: TGTGCCAGCAGTTTAAGTCAAATTGGGCTGGGCTACACCTTC. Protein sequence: CASSLSQIGLGYTF.

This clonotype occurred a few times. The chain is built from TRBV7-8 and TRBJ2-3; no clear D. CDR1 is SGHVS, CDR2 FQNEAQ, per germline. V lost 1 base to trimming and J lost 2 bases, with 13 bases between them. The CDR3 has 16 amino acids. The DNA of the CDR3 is TGTGCCAGCAGCTTAGATAACGGCGTGGCCACAGATACGCAGTATTTT. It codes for CASSLDNGVATDTQYF.